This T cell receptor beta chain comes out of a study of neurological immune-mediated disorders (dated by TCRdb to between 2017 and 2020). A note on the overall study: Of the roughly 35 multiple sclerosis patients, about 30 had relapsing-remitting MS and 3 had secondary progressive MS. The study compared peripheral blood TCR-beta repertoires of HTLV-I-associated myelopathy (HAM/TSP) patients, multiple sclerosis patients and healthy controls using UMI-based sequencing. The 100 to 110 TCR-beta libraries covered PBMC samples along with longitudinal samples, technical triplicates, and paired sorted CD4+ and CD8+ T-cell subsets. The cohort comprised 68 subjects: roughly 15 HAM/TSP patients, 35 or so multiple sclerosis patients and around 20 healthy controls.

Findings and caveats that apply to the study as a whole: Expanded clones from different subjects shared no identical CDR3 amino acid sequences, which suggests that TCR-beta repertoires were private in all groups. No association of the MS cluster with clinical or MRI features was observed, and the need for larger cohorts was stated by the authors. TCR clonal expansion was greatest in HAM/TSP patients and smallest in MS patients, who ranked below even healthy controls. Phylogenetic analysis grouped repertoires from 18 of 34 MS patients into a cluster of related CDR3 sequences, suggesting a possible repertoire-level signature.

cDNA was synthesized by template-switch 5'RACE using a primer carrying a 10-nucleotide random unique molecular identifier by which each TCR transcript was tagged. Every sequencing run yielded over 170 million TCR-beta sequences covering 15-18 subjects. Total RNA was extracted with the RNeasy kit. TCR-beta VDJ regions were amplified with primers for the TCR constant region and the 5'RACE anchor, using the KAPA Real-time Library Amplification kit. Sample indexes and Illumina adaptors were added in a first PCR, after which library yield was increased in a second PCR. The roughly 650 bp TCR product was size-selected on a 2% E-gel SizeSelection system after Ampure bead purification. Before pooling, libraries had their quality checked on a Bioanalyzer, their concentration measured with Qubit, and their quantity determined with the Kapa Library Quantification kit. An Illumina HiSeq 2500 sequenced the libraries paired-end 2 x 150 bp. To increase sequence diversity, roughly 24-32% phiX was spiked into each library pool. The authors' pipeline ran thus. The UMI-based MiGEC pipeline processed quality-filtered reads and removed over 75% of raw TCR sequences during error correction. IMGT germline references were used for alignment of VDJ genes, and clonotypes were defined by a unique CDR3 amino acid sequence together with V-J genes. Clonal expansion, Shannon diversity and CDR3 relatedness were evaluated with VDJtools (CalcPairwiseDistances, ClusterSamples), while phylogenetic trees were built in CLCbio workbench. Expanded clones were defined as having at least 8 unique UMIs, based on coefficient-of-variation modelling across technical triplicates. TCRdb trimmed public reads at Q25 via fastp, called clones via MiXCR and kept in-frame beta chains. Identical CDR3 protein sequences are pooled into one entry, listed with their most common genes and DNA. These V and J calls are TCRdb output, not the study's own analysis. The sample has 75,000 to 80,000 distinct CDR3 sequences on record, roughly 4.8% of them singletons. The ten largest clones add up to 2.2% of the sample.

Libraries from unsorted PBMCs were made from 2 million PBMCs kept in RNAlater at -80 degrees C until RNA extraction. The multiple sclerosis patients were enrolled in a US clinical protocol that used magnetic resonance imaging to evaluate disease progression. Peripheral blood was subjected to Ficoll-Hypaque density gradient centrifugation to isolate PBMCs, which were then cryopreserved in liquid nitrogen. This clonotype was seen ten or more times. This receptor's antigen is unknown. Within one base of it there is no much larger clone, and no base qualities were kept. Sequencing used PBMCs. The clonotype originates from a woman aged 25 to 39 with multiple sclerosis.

The bases read TGCAGTGCTAGAGGAAGGTTCTCCTACAATGAGCAGTTCTTC. Protein translation: CSARGRFSYNEQFF. Rearrangement joined TRBV20-1 to TRBJ2-1; a confident D gene designation cannot be given. The cysteine opens and the phenylalanine closes a CDR3 of 14 amino acids. The kept DNA is CDR3 alone, 42 bases in frame from the first base. The trim is 1 base for V and 0 bases for J, with a gap of 7 bases between the germline ends. The CDR1 and CDR2 encoded by the germline V gene (reference sequence) are DFQATT and SNEGSKA.